In this sample, the clone carrying this T cell receptor beta chain turned up many times. The read falls 3 residues short of the CDR3 end, and the missing part is taken from the germline J gene. The record originates from a study of T cell clonality in common variable immunodeficiency. Sequencing was performed with immunoSEQ multiplex PCR; in TCRdb, only in-frame clones are kept and a portion is missing. This table holds about 52,000 clones with no singletons; the top ten claim roughly 3.4%. Germline V gene lookup returns CDR1 SNHLY and CDR2 FYNNEI. This CDR3 comprises 13 residues. The germline V and J ends were trimmed by 5 bases and 1 base, with 6 bases remaining between them.

Sequencing was done on a sample of peripheral blood mononuclear cells. This receptor was identified in a person aged 18-70 years in good health. V usage is TRBV2 and J usage is TRBJ1-3, with D possibly matching TRBD1 (5 bases). The DNA read from the CDR3 is TGTGCCAGCAGTCCAGGGTCTGGAAACACC. It encodes CASSPGSGNT. The whole CDR3 protein is CASSPGSGNTIYF.